This passage covers 21 T cell receptor beta chains from one sample sequenced in a study of T cells in women clearing cervical HPV infection. Here immunoSEQ multiplex PCR was the method, and the copy in TCRdb shows in-frame clones only, minus some. The table lists tens of thousands of clones, with around 20% in the top ten. The sequencing sample was made of blood buffy coat. All receptors come from a woman aged 18-70 years with a cervical HPV16 infection that either progressed to CIN3+ or cleared (not recorded which).

To note about this clone: The read halts 3 residues ahead of the CDR3 end, with the missing end drawn from the germline J gene. The chain couples TRBV7-9 to TRBJ2-7; the match to TRBD1 covers 9 bases. With V trimmed by 5 bases and J by 2 bases, 7 bases remained unmatched. Germline V gene sequence: CDR1 SEHNR, CDR2 FQNEAQ (reference sequence). This CDR3 spans 15 amino acids. The covered CDR3 bases are TGTGCCAGCAGCGCCCCGGGACAGGGTACCTACGAG. Its translation: CASSAPGQGTYE. Given in full, the CDR3 is CASSAPGQGTYEQYF.

About this clone itself: Read data end 3 residues before the CDR3 end; the end is taken from the germline J gene. The V gene is TRBV29-1, the J gene TRBJ2-1, with 7 bases fitting TRBD1. With 6 bases clipped from V and 6 bases from J, the junction kept 14 bases outside the gene matches. The germline gives CDR1 SQVTM, CDR2 ANQGSEA. The CDR3 has 15 amino acids. This CDR3 is CSVFPGEGAVNEQFF. Incomplete CDR3 DNA: TGCAGCGTATTTCCAGGAGAGGGGGCAGTCAATGAG.

Concerning this clone itself: The CDR3 extends 3 residues past the end of the read, so its final part is completed from the germline J gene. The chain employs TRBV18 and TRBJ2-4; weak D call: TRBD1 (6 bases). The CDR3 length is 12 residues. Per germline, CDR1 KGHSH and CDR2 LQKENI. The sequenced part of the CDR3 DNA is TGTGCCAGCTCACCATCAGGGGATGGT. Translating gives CASSPSGDG. The entire CDR3 is CASSPSGDGQYF.

As concerns this clone: The observed sequence ends 3 residues before the CDR3 terminus, with the missing tail filled in from the germline J gene. The V gene is TRBV20-1, the J gene TRBJ1-1, with a possible D match to TRBD1 (5 bases). The germline gives CDR1 DFQATT, CDR2 SNEGSKA (reference sequence). The CDR3 length is 9 residues. The CDR3: CSEAGEAFF. The part of the CDR3 DNA that was read is TGCAGTGAGGCGGGGGAG.

On this clone: Coverage ceases 3 residues before the CDR3 finishes, and the germline J gene fills in the end. This rearrangement joins TRBV19 to TRBJ2-3; D uncertain. This CDR3 has 16 amino acids. With 1 base removed from V and 2 bases from J, the gap between germline ends came to 13 bases. Germline lookup yields CDR1 LNHDA and CDR2 SQIVND (reference sequence). CDR3 DNA, as far as it was read: TGTGCCAGTAGTATAGTCCCGAACAGAGCCACAGATACG. It translates to CASSIVPNRATDT. The entire CDR3 protein reads CASSIVPNRATDTQYF.

Comments on this clone: The CDR3 end is not reached by the read, which stops 3 residues before it; the germline J gene fills it in. This sequence joins TRBV18 and TRBJ2-6; D unclear. CDR1 is KGHSH, CDR2 LQKENI, per germline. This CDR3 region has 15 residues. V was cut by 0 bases and J by 3 bases, with 6 bases left in between. The sequenced part of the CDR3 DNA is TGTGCCAGCTCACCACCAGGGTATGGGGCCAACGTC. Translated, it gives CASSPPGYGANV. The CDR3 reads in full as CASSPPGYGANVLTF.

In regard to this clone: The sequenced fragment ends 3 residues before the CDR3 boundary, so the rest is inferred from the germline J gene. The genes are TRBV18 and TRBJ1-2; D possibly corresponds to TRBD1 (5 bases). Germline values: CDR1 KGHSH, CDR2 LQKENI. This CDR3 region has 14 residues. The CDR3 is CASSSTDGGGGYTF. The part of the CDR3 DNA that was read is TGTGCCAGCTCATCAACCGACGGGGGTGGCGGC.

Concerning this clone: The CDR3 goes on 3 residues after the read ends, and that part is filled in from the germline J gene. This chain uses TRBV20-1 with TRBJ2-5; D perhaps matches TRBD1 (6 bases). Trimming took off 0 bases at V and 5 bases at J, with 13 bases between the two ends. Germline loops: CDR1 DFQATT, CDR2 SNEGSKA (reference sequence). The CDR3 is 14 amino acids. CDR3 DNA, as far as it was read: TGCAGTGCTAGAGAGCAGGGTAGGGGGGAGACC. As protein: CSAREQGRGET. The entire CDR3 protein reads CSAREQGRGETQYF.

Points on this clone: The read gets to within 3 residues of the CDR3 end, and the germline J gene fills in the rest. The genes are TRBV11-1 and TRBJ2-7; tentatively, D is TRBD1 (6 bases). V lost 5 bases, J lost 1 base, and 12 bases lay in between. CDR3 length equals 14 residues. Germline V CDR1 and CDR2: SGHAT, FQDESV (reference sequence). CDR3: CASSPGTNSYEQYF. CDR3 DNA (partial): TGTGCCAGCAGCCCCGGGACAAATTCCTACGAG.

For this clone: The CDR3 goes on 3 residues after the read ends, and that part is filled in from the germline J gene. The V gene is TRBV11-3, the J gene TRBJ1-1; D ambiguous. This CDR3 has 12 residues. The V gene lost 6 bases and the J gene lost 4 bases, with 9 bases spanning the gap. From germline, CDR1 is SGHNT and CDR2 YENEEA. The CDR3 loop reads CASRAEVTEAFF. The sequenced CDR3 bases are TGTGCCAGCAGGGCAGAGGTCACTGAA.

A remark on this clone: The read ends 3 residues shy of where the CDR3 ends; the end is completed using the germline J gene. J is TRBJ1-1 and V is TRBV5-1, with a tentative D call TRBD1 (6 bases). Between the trimmed V and J ends, which lost 4 bases and 4 bases, there was a span of 14 bases. Germline-derived CDR1 and CDR2 are SGHRS and YFSETQ. The CDR3 loop spans 14 amino acids. The CDR3 DNA, read in part, is TGCGCCAGCAGCCAGGGTGGGGGGGCCACTGAA. Amino acids: CASSQGGGATE. The whole CDR3 protein is CASSQGGGATEAFF.

Turning to this clone: The sequence runs out 3 residues before the end of the CDR3; the remainder is reconstructed from the germline J gene. The chain recombines TRBV6-2 or TRBV6-3 with TRBJ2-3, with 9 positions matching TRBD1. This CDR3 has 15 amino acids. Germline V gene data show CDR1 as MNHEY and CDR2 as SVGEGT. CDR3: CASSYGTGPVQPQYF. CDR3 DNA, as far as it was read: TGTGCCAGCAGTTACGGGACAGGGCCAGTTCAGCCG.

In the case of this clone: The read ends 3 residues early relative to the CDR3; the germline J gene fills the gap. This chain joins TRBV5-1 and TRBJ1-2, with D unresolved. V was pared by 0 bases and J by 7 bases, with 10 bases between. The CDR3 length is 13 residues. CDR1 and CDR2 from the germline V gene are SGHRS and YFSETQ. CDR3 DNA, as far as it was read: TGCGCCAGCAGCTTGGAGACTCGTGGTGGC. It specifies CASSLETRGG. The entire CDR3 sequence reads CASSLETRGGYTF.

To note about this clone: The read ends 3 residues shy of where the CDR3 ends; the end is completed using the germline J gene. V is TRBV5-1 and J is TRBJ2-3, with TRBD2 matching over 7 bases. Germline V gene sequence: CDR1 SGHRS, CDR2 YFSETQ. This CDR3 contains 14 residues. Germline trimming cut 4 bases from V and 3 bases from J; bases unmatched to any gene: 5. The CDR3 loop is CASSQGLVTDTQYF. CDR3 DNA, as far as it was read: TGCGCCAGCAGCCAAGGACTAGTTACAGATACG.

Details on this clone: The read ends 3 residues early relative to the CDR3; the germline J gene fills the gap. The chain carries TRBV7-9 and TRBJ2-3, with 9 bases fitting TRBD1. The CDR3 sequence is 15 residues long. Germline V gives CDR1 SEHNR, CDR2 FQNEAQ (reference sequence). The covered CDR3 bases are TGTGCCAGCAGCTCGGGACAGGGAGGAAATCAGCCG. The encoded protein is CASSSGQGGNQP. The complete CDR3 protein is CASSSGQGGNQPQYF.

Note on this clone: The read comes to an end 3 residues before the CDR3 does, leaving the germline J gene to fill in the end. This chain uses TRBV5-1 with TRBJ2-5, with 7 bases fitting TRBD1. The V gene end was trimmed by 4 bases and the J gene end by 5 bases; junction bases not matched to a gene: 5. CDR3 length: 13 amino acids. From germline, CDR1 is SGHRS and CDR2 YFSETQ. The CDR3 loop reads CASSSTGVETQYF. Incomplete CDR3 DNA: TGCGCCAGCAGCAGTACAGGGGTCGAGACC.

For this clone: With the read ending 3 residues before the CDR3 end, the germline J gene is used to fill in that end. J is TRBJ1-2 and V is TRBV7-3; the D gene is possibly TRBD1 (5 bases). The CDR3 runs 13 residues. Per the germline V gene, CDR1 is SGHTA and CDR2 is FQGTGA. The CDR3 loop is CASSSRGYNDYTF. The sequenced part of the CDR3 DNA is TGTGCCAGCAGCTCACGGGGGTACAATGAC. The full variable domain, completed using reference TRBV7-3 and TRBJ1-2, is GAGVSQTPSNKVTEKGKYVELRCDPISGHTALYWYRQSLGQGPEFLIYFQGTGAADDSGLPNDRFFAVRPEGSVSTLKIQRTERGDSAVYLCASSSRGYNDYTFGSGTRLTVV.

Of note for this clone: The missing CDR3 end, 3 residues past where the read stops, is filled in from the germline J gene. The chain is built from TRBV5-4 and TRBJ2-7; 11 nucleotides agree with TRBD2. The CDR3 is made up of 16 amino acids. J was trimmed by 5 bases and V by 1 base; bases with no gene match: 8. Germline CDR1 is SGHNT and CDR2 is YYREEE (reference sequence). The chain's CDR3 is CASSLKLLAGGDEQYF. The CDR3 bases that were read are TGTGCCAGCAGCTTGAAGTTGTTAGCGGGAGGGGACGAG. The complete variable domain, with remaining parts taken from reference TRBV5-4 and TRBJ2-7, reads ETGVTQSPTHLIKTRGQQVTLRCSSQSGHNTVSWYQQALGQGPQFIFQYYREEENGRGNFPPRFSGLQFPNYSSELNVNALELDDSALYLCASSLKLLAGGDEQYFGPGTRLTVT.

Comment on this clone: Read sequence stops 3 residues before the CDR3 end, and the germline J gene provides the missing end. This sample also contains other DNA sequences that code for the same CDR3. V gene TRBV19 combines with J gene TRBJ1-3, with D possibly TRBD1 on 6 matching bases. This CDR3 region has 15 residues. Germline V gene lookup returns CDR1 LNHDA and CDR2 SQIVND (reference sequence). Trimming removed 3 bases from V and 0 bases from J, with 9 bases in between. The covered CDR3 bases are TGTGCCAGTAGTATGGGACAATTCTCTGGAAACACC. Its protein is CASSMGQFSGNT. The full CDR3 sequence reads CASSMGQFSGNTIYF.

Remarks on this clone: The read gets to within 3 residues of the CDR3 end, and the germline J gene fills in the rest. The gene calls are TRBV18 and TRBJ2-3; D unresolved. Germline CDR1 reads KGHSH; CDR2 reads LQKENI. V lost 7 bases and J 5 bases, leaving 13 bases between the germline ends. This CDR3 is built from 13 residues. The CDR3 bases that were read are TGTGCCAGCTACACCCCCAGATTAGATACG. Protein product: CASYTPRLDT. The whole CDR3 region reads CASYTPRLDTQYF.

Details on this clone: The read ends 3 residues shy of where the CDR3 ends; the end is completed using the germline J gene. The chain carries TRBV2 and TRBJ2-3, with 9 bases that match TRBD2. Germline V gives CDR1 SNHLY, CDR2 FYNNEI. The CDR3 consists of 13 residues. The part of the CDR3 DNA that was read is TGTGCCACCCAGGTGGCTAGCGGGGCGACG. This encodes CATQVASGAT. The complete CDR3 protein is CATQVASGATQYF.